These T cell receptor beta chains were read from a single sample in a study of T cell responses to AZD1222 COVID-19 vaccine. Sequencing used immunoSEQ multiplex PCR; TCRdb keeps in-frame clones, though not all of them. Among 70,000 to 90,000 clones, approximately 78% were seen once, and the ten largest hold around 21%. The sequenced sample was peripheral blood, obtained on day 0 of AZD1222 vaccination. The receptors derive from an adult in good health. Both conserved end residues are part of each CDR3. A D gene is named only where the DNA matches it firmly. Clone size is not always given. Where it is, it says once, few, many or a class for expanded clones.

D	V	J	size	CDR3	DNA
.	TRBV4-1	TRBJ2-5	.	CASSPRGLEETQYF	TGCGCCAGCAGCCCCCGGGGACTCGAAGAGACCCAGTACTTC
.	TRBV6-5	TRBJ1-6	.	CASSYSTGGDYRSLHF	TGTGCCAGCAGTTACTCGACAGGAGGAGACTATCGCTCCCTCCACTTT
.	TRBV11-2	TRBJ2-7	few	CASSQFSGTQSYEQYF	TGTGCCAGCAGCCAGTTCTCCGGGACACAATCTTACGAGCAGTACTTC
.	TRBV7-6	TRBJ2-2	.	CASSRSSSVNTGELFF	TGTGCCAGCAGTAGAAGTTCTAGCGTGAACACCGGGGAGCTGTTTTTT
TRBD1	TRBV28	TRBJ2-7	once	CASSFETGFSYEQYF	TGTGCCAGCAGTTTCGAGACAGGGTTCTCCTACGAGCAGTACTTC
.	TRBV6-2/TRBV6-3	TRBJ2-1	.	CASSPNLGAGDEQFF	TGTGCCAGCAGTCCGAATCTAGGAGCGGGCGATGAGCAGTTCTTC
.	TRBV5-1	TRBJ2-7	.	CASSLTLHRDSPVNEQYF	TGCGCCAGCAGCCTAACGTTACACAGGGATTCTCCTGTGAACGAGCAGTACTTC
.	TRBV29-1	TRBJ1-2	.	CSVDNPMVYGYTF	TGCAGCGTTGACAACCCTATGGTCTATGGCTACACCTTC
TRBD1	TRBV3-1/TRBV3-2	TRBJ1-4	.	CASSTTGANEKLFF	TGTGCCAGCAGCACGACAGGGGCTAATGAAAAACTGTTTTTT
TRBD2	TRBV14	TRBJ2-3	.	CASSRRTSGSWGSSTDTQYF	TGTGCCAGCAGCCGCCGAACTAGCGGGAGTTGGGGATCTAGCACAGATACGCAGTATTTT
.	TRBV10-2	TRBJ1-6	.	CASGYGANSPLHF	TGCGCCAGCGGATACGGAGCGAATTCACCCCTCCACTTT
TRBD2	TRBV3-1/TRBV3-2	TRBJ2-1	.	CASSQDRTWGRDEQFF	TGTGCCAGCAGCCAAGATCGTACGTGGGGGAGGGATGAGCAGTTCTTC
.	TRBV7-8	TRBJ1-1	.	CASSLAPRTEAFF	TGTGCCAGCAGCTTAGCTCCCAGGACTGAAGCTTTCTTT
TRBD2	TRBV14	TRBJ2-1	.	CASSHSGRLSYNEQFF	TGTGCCAGCAGCCATAGCGGGAGGCTCTCCTACAATGAGCAGTTCTTC
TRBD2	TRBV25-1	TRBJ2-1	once	CASSEYDSGKSNEQFF	TGTGCCAGCAGTGAATACGACAGCGGGAAGTCCAATGAGCAGTTCTTC
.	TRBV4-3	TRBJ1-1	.	CASSQDTGNTEAFF	TGCGCCAGCAGCCAAGATACAGGGAACACTGAAGCTTTCTTT
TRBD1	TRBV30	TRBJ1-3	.	CAWDRAGNTIYF	TGTGCCTGGGACAGGGCTGGAAACACCATATATTTT
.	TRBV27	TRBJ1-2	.	CASSLYGYDGYTF	TGTGCCAGCAGTTTATATGGATATGATGGCTACACCTTC
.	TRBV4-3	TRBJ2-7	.	CASSQDVSGAGPPYEQYF	TGCGCCAGCAGCCAAGATGTTAGTGGTGCCGGTCCCCCCTACGAGCAGTACTTC
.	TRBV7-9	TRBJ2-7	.	CASSRDSSSEQYF	TGTGCCAGCAGCCGAGACAGTTCCTCCGAGCAGTACTTC
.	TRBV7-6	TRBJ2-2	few	CASSFPLRRNTGELFF	TGTGCCAGCAGTTTCCCATTGCGGAGGAACACCGGGGAGCTGTTTTTT
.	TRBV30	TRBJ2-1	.	CAWSRAAVGYNEQFF	TGTGCCTGGAGTCGAGCGGCGGTTGGGTACAATGAGCAGTTCTTC
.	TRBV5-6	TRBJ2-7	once	CASSLVAYEQYF	TGTGCCAGCAGCTTGGTGGCCTACGAGCAGTACTTC
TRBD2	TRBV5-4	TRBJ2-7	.	CASSLASGREYEQYF	TGTGCCAGCAGCTTGGCGAGTGGGAGGGAGTACGAGCAGTACTTC
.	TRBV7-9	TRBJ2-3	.	CASSIGAEDTDTQYF	TGTGCCAGCAGCATCGGGGCGGAAGACACAGATACGCAGTATTTT
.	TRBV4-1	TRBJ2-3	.	CASSSGSTDTQYF	TGCGCCAGCAGCTCTGGGAGCACAGATACGCAGTATTTT
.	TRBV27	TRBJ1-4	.	CASSSGPSNEKLFF	TGTGCCAGCAGTTCGGGACCGAGTAATGAAAAACTGTTTTTT
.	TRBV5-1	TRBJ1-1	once	CASSLTGNTEAFF	TGCGCCAGCAGCTTGACAGGGAACACTGAAGCTTTCTTT
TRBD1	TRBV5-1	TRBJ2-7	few	CASSLAAGTGGLYEQYF	TGCGCCAGCAGCTTGGCGGCCGGGACAGGGGGCCTCTATGAGCAGTACTTC
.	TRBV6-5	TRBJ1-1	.	CASSYRAAGGYSF	TGTGCCAGCAGTTACAGGGCAGCTGGAGGATATTCCTTT
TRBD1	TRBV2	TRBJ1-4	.	CASSGQGRGEKLFF	TGTGCCAGCAGTGGACAGGGGCGAGGTGAAAAACTGTTTTTT
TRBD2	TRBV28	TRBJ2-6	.	CASSASGTSGTRANVLTF	TGTGCCAGCAGTGCTTCCGGGACTAGCGGGACTCGGGCCAACGTCCTGACTTTC
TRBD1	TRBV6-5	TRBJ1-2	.	CASRRDSNDYGYTF	TGTGCCAGCAGGAGGGACAGCAATGACTATGGCTACACCTTC
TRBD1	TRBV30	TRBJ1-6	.	CAWSGGTDYNSPLHF	TGTGCCTGGAGTGGGGGGACAGACTATAATTCACCCCTCCACTTT
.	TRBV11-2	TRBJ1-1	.	CASSLARDTEAFF	TGTGCCAGCAGCTTAGCCAGGGACACTGAAGCTTTCTTT
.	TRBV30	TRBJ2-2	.	CACPGTVNTGELFF	TGTGCCTGTCCTGGGACGGTGAACACCGGGGAGCTGTTTTTT
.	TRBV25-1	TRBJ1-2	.	CASSPKGQGNYGYTF	TGTGCCAGCAGCCCGAAAGGGCAGGGGAACTATGGCTACACCTTC
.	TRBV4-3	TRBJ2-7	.	CASSQDIARGEQYF	TGCGCCAGCAGCCAAGATATAGCTCGGGGGGAGCAGTACTTC
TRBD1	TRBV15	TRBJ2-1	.	CATSRNTGTGIYNEQFF	TGTGCCACCAGCAGGAACACCGGGACAGGGATTTACAATGAGCAGTTCTTC
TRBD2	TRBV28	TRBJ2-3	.	CASSSYGRAIDTQYF	TGTGCCAGCAGTTCCTACGGGAGGGCCATCGATACGCAGTATTTT
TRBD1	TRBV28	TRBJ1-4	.	CAAGTVNEKLFF	TGTGCCGCCGGGACAGTGAATGAAAAACTGTTTTTT
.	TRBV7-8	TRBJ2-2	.	CASSSPLGRVLRELFF	TGTGCCAGCAGCTCCCCCCTGGGCAGGGTGTTAAGGGAGCTGTTTTTT
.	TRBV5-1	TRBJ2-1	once	CASSLSGTLSNEQFF	TGCGCCAGCAGCTTGTCGGGGACACTAAGCAATGAGCAGTTCTTC
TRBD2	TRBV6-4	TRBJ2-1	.	CASPRGGRISSYNEQFF	TGTGCCAGCCCCCGGGGGGGGCGGATCTCCTCCTACAATGAGCAGTTCTTC
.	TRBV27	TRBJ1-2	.	CASSRGGLPYGYTF	TGTGCCAGCAGTAGAGGAGGGCTCCCCTATGGCTACACCTTC
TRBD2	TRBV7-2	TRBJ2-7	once	CASSYSGGTYEQYF	TGTGCCAGCAGCTATTCGGGAGGAACCTACGAGCAGTACTTC
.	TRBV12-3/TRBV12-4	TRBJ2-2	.	CASSLGGSGELFF	TGTGCCAGCAGTTTAGGGGGGAGCGGGGAGCTGTTTTTT
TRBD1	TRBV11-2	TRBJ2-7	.	CASSLGRDRVYEQYF	TGTGCCAGCAGCTTAGGAAGGGACAGGGTCTACGAGCAGTACTTC
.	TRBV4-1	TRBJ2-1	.	CASSQDEGGNEQFF	TGCGCCAGCAGCCAAGATGAAGGGGGGAATGAGCAGTTCTTC
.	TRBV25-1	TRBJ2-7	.	CASSEVGPYEQYF	TGTGCCAGCAGTGAAGTCGGCCCTTACGAGCAGTACTTC